The 32 T cell receptor beta chains below all came from one sample that was sequenced in a study of early T cells in non-severe SARS-CoV-2 infection. TCRdb recomputed calls from the 5' RACE reads with MiXCR, one row per CDR3 protein. This table holds over 20,000 distinct CDR3 sequences, approximately 5% found once. The sequenced material came from whole blood. These receptors were collected from an adult who was a healthcare worker with PCR-confirmed SARS-CoV-2 infection or an uninfected control (not recorded which).

This clonotype was observed at least ten times. V usage is TRBV7-3 and J usage is TRBJ2-7, with TRBD2 matching over 8 bases. The CDR3 length is 14 residues. Germline CDR1 reads SGHTA; CDR2 reads FQGTGA. V lost 0 bases, J lost 6 bases, and 4 bases stayed unmatched. The CDR3 nucleotides read TGTGCCAGCAGCTTAACGGGACTAGTTTCCGAGCAGTACTTC. Residues: CASSLTGLVSEQYF.

This clonotype was counted a single time. A clone one base away is much larger, so this may be a read error. V and J are TRBV4-3 and TRBJ1-2; D gene uncertain. The V gene's germline CDR1 is LGHNA and CDR2 YSLEER. The CDR3 consists of 15 residues. The V end lost 0 bases, the J end lost 1 base, and 9 bases lay between the germline ends. CDR3 sequence: CASSQEGTHNYGYTF. CDR3 sequence (DNA): TGCGCCAGCAGCCAAGAGGGCACCCATAACTATGGCTACACCTTC.

This clonotype was counted at least ten times. The rearrangement links TRBV19 to TRBJ1-3; no clear D gene. Germline V gene sequence: CDR1 LNHDA, CDR2 SQIVND (reference sequence). The CDR3 consists of 14 residues. V lost 4 bases, J lost 1 base, and 8 bases lay in between. DNA of the CDR3: TGTGCCAGTAGTACCCAGGCTTCTGGAAACACCATATATTTT. It is translated as CASSTQASGNTIYF.

This clonotype was recorded at least ten times. The genes are TRBV6-5 and TRBJ1-1, with D maybe TRBD1 (5 bases). CDR1 and CDR2 from the germline V gene are MNHEY and SVGAGI. V was trimmed by 3 bases and J by 1 base, leaving 12 bases between them. The CDR3 is 15 amino acids. The CDR3 coding sequence is TGTGCCAGCAGTTATAAAGGGGTCAGGAACACTGAAGCTTTCTTT. It encodes CASSYKGVRNTEAFF.

The rearrangement joins TRBV7-8 to TRBJ1-1; possibly TRBD1 for D (5 bases). CDR1 and CDR2 from the germline V gene are SGHVS and FQNEAQ. This CDR3 is 15 amino acids long. Trimming stripped 5 bases from V and 1 base from J, with 14 bases between. CDR3 sequence: CASSTRDLGNTEAFF. The DNA for the CDR3 is TGTGCCAGCAGCACCCGGGACCTTGGGAACACTGAAGCTTTCTTT.

The J gene is TRBJ1-5, the V gene TRBV20-1; D is ambiguous. The germline V gene encodes CDR1 DFQATT and CDR2 SNEGSKA (reference sequence). V lost 6 bases to trimming and J lost 2 bases, with 8 bases between them. This CDR3 is built from 12 residues. The CDR3 DNA is TGCAGTGCGGCGTGGGGCAATCAGCCCCAGCATTTT. This gives the protein CSAAWGNQPQHF.

This clonotype was seen at least ten times. This sequence joins TRBV7-9 and TRBJ1-1; D gene unclear. Germline V gives CDR1 SEHNR, CDR2 FQNEAQ (reference sequence). V lost 5 bases and J 5 bases, leaving 9 bases between the germline ends. The CDR3 spans 12 residues. The CDR3 DNA follows: TGTGCCAGCAGCCCTTTGGGAACTGAAGCTTTCTTT. As protein: CASSPLGTEAFF.

This clonotype was observed at least ten times. The chain couples TRBV2 to TRBJ1-5; 7 positions agree with TRBD1. The germline V gene encodes CDR1 SNHLY and CDR2 FYNNEI. The trim removed 8 bases at V and 0 bases at J, leaving 7 bases unmatched. There are 15 residues in the CDR3. In DNA form, the CDR3 reads TGTGCCAGCGACCCGACAGGGAATAGCAATCAGCCCCAGCATTTT. This sequence encodes CASDPTGNSNQPQHF.

This clonotype was observed at least ten times. The rearrangement joins TRBV4-2 to TRBJ1-2; no definite D call. V gave up 0 bases and J gave up 7 bases, with 15 bases separating them. This CDR3 contains 15 residues. Germline CDR1 is LGHNA and CDR2 is YNFKEQ. The CDR3 DNA reads as TGTGCCAGCAGCCAAGATTCGGGGAGTTCTGGTGGCTACACCTTC. Amino acids: CASSQDSGSSGGYTF.

This clonotype was counted many times. This chain joins TRBV28 and TRBJ2-7, with TRBD1 matching over 11 bases. Trimming at V came to 4 bases and at J to 5 bases, leaving 7 bases not matched to a gene. Per germline, CDR1 MDHEN and CDR2 SYDVKM. The CDR3 sequence is 15 residues long. This CDR3 reads CASSWGTGGYHEQYF. CDR3 DNA: TGTGCCAGCAGTTGGGGGACAGGGGGTTACCACGAGCAGTACTTC.

This clonotype turned up a few times. The chain employs TRBV21-1 and TRBJ1-1; no check of the table's D call, TRBD1, against the DNA was made. TRBV21-1 corresponds to a pseudogene. The CDR3 is 11 residues long. CDR3 amino acids: CASRRGAEAFF. The CDR3 bases are TGTGCCAGCAGAAGGGGGGCTGAAGCTTTCTTT.

Judged by abundance, this clonotype is medium-sized (0.01 to 0.1%). This chain joins TRBV12-3 or TRBV12-4 and TRBJ1-4; D is possibly TRBD1 (5 bases). The CDR3 sequence is 14 residues long. Trimming took off 5 bases at V and 4 bases at J, with 11 bases between the two ends. Written as DNA, the CDR3 is TGTGCCAGCAGTCCCTATGGGGGTAATGAAAAACTGTTTTTT. As protein: CASSPYGGNEKLFF.

This clonotype was seen at least ten times. This chain uses TRBV20-1 with TRBJ2-7; maybe TRBD1 (5 bases). CDR1 is DFQATT, CDR2 SNEGSKA, per germline (reference sequence). This CDR3 is built from 13 residues. Trimming pared 3 bases from V and 3 bases from J, leaving 12 bases between. CDR3: CSASLHDSYEQYF. CDR3 coding DNA: TGCAGTGCTAGTTTGCATGACAGCTACGAGCAGTACTTC.

In its sample, this clonotype was seen many times. The J gene is TRBJ1-1, the V gene TRBV10-3, with 12 positions matching TRBD1. V was clipped by 6 bases and J by 11 bases; unmatched bases: 10. The germline CDR1 and CDR2 sequences are ENHRY and SYGVKD. This CDR3 has 14 amino acids. The CDR3 DNA follows: TGTGCCATCAGGGACCGGGACAGGGGGCGGGAGGCTTTCTTT. Protein sequence: CAIRDRDRGREAFF.

This clonotype is medium-sized within its sample. J is TRBJ2-7 and V is TRBV5-6; D unresolved. Trimming stripped 2 bases from V and 3 bases from J, with 3 bases between. Per germline, CDR1 SGHDT and CDR2 YYEEEE. CDR3 length equals 11 residues. CDR3 in amino acids: CASSFGYEQYF. The CDR3 nucleotides read TGTGCCAGCAGCTTTGGCTACGAGCAGTACTTC.

The chain uses TRBV7-9 and TRBJ1-2; tentative D call: TRBD1 (6 bases). The CDR3 sequence is 11 residues long. Germline lookup yields CDR1 SEHNR and CDR2 FQNEAQ (reference sequence). The ends were cut back, 11 bases at V and 4 bases at J, with 11 bases in the middle. The CDR3 DNA reads TGTGCCGGGGGGCTTTTCTATGGCTACACCTTC. Translated: CAGGLFYGYTF.

This clonotype was seen a few times. The rearrangement joins TRBV7-2 to TRBJ1-6; D is perhaps TRBD1 (6 bases). V dropped 6 bases and J dropped 6 bases, with 18 bases sitting between them. Looked up from germline, CDR1 is SGHTA and CDR2 is FQGNSA. This CDR3 region has 16 residues. CDR3 DNA sequence: TGTGCCAGCAGTTCTATCCCGGGACACTTTAATTCACCCCTCCACTTT. It encodes CASSSIPGHFNSPLHF.

On this clonotype: A much larger clone differs from this one at a single base, so this may be a read error. V and J are TRBV3-1 and TRBJ1-1, with D hard to call. This CDR3 is built from 14 residues. The germline gives CDR1 LGHDT, CDR2 YNNKEL (reference sequence). The chain's CDR3 is CPSSQAQPNTEAFF. The CDR3 DNA reads TGTCCCAGCAGCCAAGCTCAGCCGAACACTGAAGCTTTCTTT.

Ten or more counts support this clonotype. DNA for the CDR3: TGTGCCAGCAGTTCGAGGCAGGGACTCTATGGCTACACCTTC. It specifies CASSSRQGLYGYTF. The V call is TRBV6-2 or TRBV6-3, the J call TRBJ1-2; D possibly corresponds to TRBD1 (5 bases). The ends were cut back, 4 bases at V and 4 bases at J, with 13 bases in the middle. This CDR3 spans 14 amino acids. Germline V gives CDR1 MNHEY, CDR2 SVGEGT.

This clonotype was found many times. This chain joins TRBV2 and TRBJ2-1; D is perhaps TRBD1 (8 bases). There are 13 residues in the CDR3. Germline CDR1 reads SNHLY; CDR2 reads FYNNEI. Between the trimmed V and J ends, which lost 4 bases and 9 bases, there was a span of 13 bases. The CDR3 reads CASSVTGEGEQFF. The CDR3 DNA follows: TGTGCCAGCAGTGTGACAGGGGAGGGTGAGCAGTTCTTC. Full variable domain (remainder filled in from reference TRBV2 and TRBJ2-1): EPEVTQTPSHQVTQMGQEVILRCVPISNHLYFYWYRQILGQKVEFLVSFYNNEISEKSEIFDDQFSVERPDGSNFTLKIRSTKLEDSAMYFCASSVTGEGEQFFGPGTRLTVL.

The chain links TRBV15 to TRBJ2-7, with D uncertain. Germline V gene sequence: CDR1 LNHNV, CDR2 YYDKDF (reference sequence). The CDR3 runs to 13 residues. The V end lost 0 bases, the J end lost 3 bases, and 6 bases lay between the germline ends. The CDR3 is CATSREGFYEQYF. The DNA for the CDR3 is TGTGCCACCAGCAGAGAGGGTTTCTACGAGCAGTACTTC. Complete variable domain (other parts from reference TRBV15 and TRBJ2-7): DAMVIQNPRYQVTQFGKPVTLSCSQTLNHNVMYWYQQKSSQAPKLLFHYYDKDFNNEADTPDNFQSRRPNTSFCFLDIRSPGLGDTAMYLCATSREGFYEQYFGPGTRLTVT.

This clonotype appeared many times. This chain joins TRBV7-6 and TRBJ1-1, with D perhaps matching TRBD1 (6 bases). Germline V lookup: CDR1 SGHVS, CDR2 FNYEAQ. This CDR3 region has 13 residues. The V gene lost 5 bases and the J gene lost 4 bases, with 11 bases spanning the gap. The CDR3 DNA reads TGTGCCAGCAGCCGAGGGGGGCCCACTGAAGCTTTCTTT. It translates to CASSRGGPTEAFF.

This clonotype came up many times. This chain joins TRBV7-3 and TRBJ2-6, with TRBD1 matching over 8 bases. The CDR3 covers 20 residues. In germline, CDR1 is SGHTA, CDR2 FQGTGA. V shed 4 bases, J shed 1 base, and the junction held 15 bases outside the gene matches. The CDR3 region is CASSSSAGGPPLSGANVLTF. The CDR3 nucleotides read TGTGCCAGCAGCTCATCCGCAGGGGGCCCTCCCTTGTCTGGGGCCAACGTCCTGACTTTC.

This clonotype was observed at least ten times. V gene TRBV28 combines with J gene TRBJ2-7; TRBD1 is a possible D gene (6 bases). CDR3 length: 14 amino acids. The V end was cut by 7 bases, the J end by 3 bases, with 16 bases between. Germline CDR1 and CDR2: MDHEN and SYDVKM. The CDR3 DNA is TGTGCCAGCATTCGGGACACTTCTAACTACGAGCAGTACTTC. Residues: CASIRDTSNYEQYF.

This clonotype was counted many times. V gene TRBV29-1 combines with J gene TRBJ1-5, with D possibly TRBD1 on 6 matching bases. The CDR3 totals 17 residues. CDR1 SQVTM and CDR2 ANQGSEA come from the germline V gene. V was shortened by 7 bases and J by 2 bases, with 24 bases between the two germline ends. The CDR3 is CSDAKPGGATGNQPQHF. CDR3 bases: TGCAGCGACGCTAAACCGGGGGGGGCGACGGGCAATCAGCCCCAGCATTTT. Using reference TRBV29-1 and TRBJ1-5 for the parts outside the CDR3, the full variable domain is SAVISQKPSRDICQRGTSLTIQCQVDSQVTMMFWYRQQPGQSLTLIATANQGSEATYESGFVIDKFPISRPNLTFSTLTVSNMSPEDSSIYLCSDAKPGGATGNQPQHFGDGTRLSIL.

In this sample, this clonotype turned up many times. The V call is TRBV21-1, the J call TRBJ1-3; the table's D call, TRBD1, has no DNA check behind it. TRBV21-1 is reported as a pseudogene. The CDR3 runs 20 residues. CDR3 in DNA: TGTGCCAGCAGCAAAGACCCGGGTACCCCGCTCGGGATCCCTGGAAACACCATATATTTT. It translates to CASSKDPGTPLGIPGNTIYF.

This clonotype has at least ten counts. The V and J genes are TRBV28 and TRBJ2-7; 10 bases are a match to TRBD1. CDR1 is MDHEN, CDR2 SYDVKM, per germline. The V and J ends lost 6 bases and 7 bases, in that order; junction bases with no gene match: 12. The CDR3 consists of 15 residues. CDR3: CASRRSGQGVREQYF. In DNA form, the CDR3 reads TGTGCCAGCAGGCGGAGTGGACAGGGGGTCCGGGAGCAGTACTTC.

This clonotype was observed at least ten times. This sequence joins TRBV4-1 and TRBJ2-2; D is perhaps TRBD2 (5 bases). Trimming removed 4 bases at V and 1 base at J, with 13 bases between. The CDR3 consists of 16 residues. CDR1 is MGHRA and CDR2 is YSYEKL in the germline V gene. The CDR3 bases are TGCGCCAGCAGCCTCTCCCCCGGGGTGAACACCGGGGAGCTGTTTTTT. Protein sequence: CASSLSPGVNTGELFF.

This chain connects TRBV27 to TRBJ1-5; D possibly corresponds to TRBD1 (5 bases). CDR1 and CDR2 (germline): MNHEY, SMNVEV (reference sequence). The CDR3 extends over 15 amino acids. V was clipped by 6 bases and J by 2 bases, with 14 bases between them. CDR3 bases: TGTGCCAGCAGGCCCCGAACACAGGGCAATCAGCCCCAGCATTTT. Translation gives CASRPRTQGNQPQHF.

This clonotype is termed medium-sized. The chain couples TRBV5-1 to TRBJ2-5; D is perhaps TRBD1 (6 bases). This CDR3 region has 14 residues. Germline V gene lookup returns CDR1 SGHRS and CDR2 YFSETQ. The V gene lost 5 bases and the J gene lost 5 bases, with 16 bases spanning the gap. The CDR3 reads CASRTTGQWETQYF. CDR3 coding DNA: TGCGCCAGCAGAACCACGGGACAATGGGAGACCCAGTACTTC.

This clonotype was recorded at least ten times. The V and J genes are TRBV20-1 and TRBJ2-5; 9 bases agree with TRBD2. The CDR3 is 16 amino acids. V lost 1 base to trimming and J lost 5 bases; unmatched junction nucleotides: 11. Germline V gives CDR1 DFQATT, CDR2 SNEGSKA (reference sequence). CDR3 bases: TGCAGTGCTAGAGCCCCGCTAGCGGGGCTGCGGGAGACCCAGTACTTC. This gives the protein CSARAPLAGLRETQYF.

In its sample, this clonotype was seen many times. This chain joins TRBV18 and TRBJ1-5; TRBD1 is a possible D gene (5 bases). The CDR3 sequence is 13 residues long. Germline V CDR1 and CDR2: KGHSH, LQKENI. V was pared by 5 bases and J by 7 bases, with 12 bases between. CDR3 bases: TGTGCCAGCTCATCGGACATGGCCCAGCCCCAGCATTTT. This sequence encodes CASSSDMAQPQHF.